This T cell receptor beta chain originates from a study of blood T cell repertoires in COVID-19. Background on the study: Acute and convalescent COVID-19 samples came from the United States, Italy and Spain.

In the original processing: Estimates of nucleated cell counts were drawn from the amplification of reference gene primers. Only in-frame clones appear in the TCRdb table, and some are missing; sequencing was by immunoSEQ multiplex PCR. The V and J calls and clone size were taken over from that table, and D and trimming were inferred from the DNA. The sample carries about 160,000 clones, over 65% recorded once. The CDR3 loop spans 13 amino acids. The V gene's germline CDR1 is SNHLY and CDR2 FYNNEI. Trimming removed 3 bases at V and 5 bases at J, with 10 bases between. The J gene is TRBJ1-2, the V gene TRBV2, with D maybe TRBD1 (5 bases). The source of this sequence is a man aged 55 to 70 with acute or convalescent COVID-19. Source material: peripheral blood. This CDR3 reads CASSDRVGYGYTF. CDR3 in DNA: TGTGCCAGCAGTGACAGGGTGGGGTATGGCTACACCTTC.